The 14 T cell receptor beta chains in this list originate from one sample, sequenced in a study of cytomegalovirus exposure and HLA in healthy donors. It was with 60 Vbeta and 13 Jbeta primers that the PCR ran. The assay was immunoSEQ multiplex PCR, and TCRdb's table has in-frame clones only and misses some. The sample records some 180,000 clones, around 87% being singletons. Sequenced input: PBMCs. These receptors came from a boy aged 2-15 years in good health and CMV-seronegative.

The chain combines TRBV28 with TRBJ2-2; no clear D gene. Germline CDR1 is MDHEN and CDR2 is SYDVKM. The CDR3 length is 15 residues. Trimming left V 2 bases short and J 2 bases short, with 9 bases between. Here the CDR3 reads CASSLDQRNTGELFF. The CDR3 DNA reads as TGTGCCAGCAGTTTAGACCAGCGTAACACCGGGGAGCTGTTTTTT.

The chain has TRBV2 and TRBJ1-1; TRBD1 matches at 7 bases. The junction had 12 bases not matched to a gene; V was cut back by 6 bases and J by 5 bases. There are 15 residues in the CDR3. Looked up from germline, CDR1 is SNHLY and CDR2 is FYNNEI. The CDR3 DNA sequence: TGTGCCAGCAGCGGCAGGGGGACCCTCAGAACTGAAGCTTTCTTT. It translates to CASSGRGTLRTEAFF.

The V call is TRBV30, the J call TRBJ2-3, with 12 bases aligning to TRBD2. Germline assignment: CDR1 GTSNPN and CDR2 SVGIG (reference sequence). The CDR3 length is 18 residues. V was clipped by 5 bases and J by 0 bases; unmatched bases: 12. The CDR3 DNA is TGTGCCTGGGGTGGGCGACTAGCGGGAGATACTAGCACAGATACGCAGTATTTT. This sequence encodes CAWGGRLAGDTSTDTQYF.

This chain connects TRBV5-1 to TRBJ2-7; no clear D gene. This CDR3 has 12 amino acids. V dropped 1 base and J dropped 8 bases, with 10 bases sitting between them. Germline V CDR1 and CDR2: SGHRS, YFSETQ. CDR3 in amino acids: CASSLQPGQQYF. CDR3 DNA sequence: TGCGCCAGCAGCTTGCAACCGGGTCAGCAGTACTTC.

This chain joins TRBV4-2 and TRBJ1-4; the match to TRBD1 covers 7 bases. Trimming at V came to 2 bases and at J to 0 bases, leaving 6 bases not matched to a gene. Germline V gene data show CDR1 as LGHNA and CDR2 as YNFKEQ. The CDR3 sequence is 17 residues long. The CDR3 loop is CASSQSRGVTTNEKLFF. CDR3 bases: TGTGCCAGCAGCCAATCCAGGGGGGTAACAACTAATGAAAAACTGTTTTTT.

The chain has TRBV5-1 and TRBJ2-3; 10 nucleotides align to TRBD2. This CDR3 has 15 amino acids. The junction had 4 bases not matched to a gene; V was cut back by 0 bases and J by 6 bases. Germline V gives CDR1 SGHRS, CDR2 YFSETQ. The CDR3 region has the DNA TGCGCCAGCAGCTTGGGGCTAGCGGGAGTGGATACGCAGTATTTT. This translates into CASSLGLAGVDTQYF. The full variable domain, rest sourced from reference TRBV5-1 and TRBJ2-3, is KAGVTQTPRYLIKTRGQQVTLSCSPISGHRSVSWYQQTPGQGLQFLFEYFSETQRNKGNFPGRFSGRQFSNSRSEMNVSTLELGDSALYLCASSLGLAGVDTQYFGPGTRLTVL.

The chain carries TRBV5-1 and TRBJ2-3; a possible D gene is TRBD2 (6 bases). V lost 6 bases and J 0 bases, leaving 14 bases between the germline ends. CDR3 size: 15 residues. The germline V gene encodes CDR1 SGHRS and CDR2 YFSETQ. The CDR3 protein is CASTSTGVSTDTQYF. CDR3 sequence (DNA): TGCGCCAGCACCTCTACGGGGGTTAGCACAGATACGCAGTATTTT.

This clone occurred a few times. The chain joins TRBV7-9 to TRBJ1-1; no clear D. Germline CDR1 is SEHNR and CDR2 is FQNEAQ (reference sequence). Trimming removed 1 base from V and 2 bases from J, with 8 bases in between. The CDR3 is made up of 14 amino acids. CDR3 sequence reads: CASSLVADNTEAFF. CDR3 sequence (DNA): TGTGCCAGCAGCTTAGTTGCAGATAACACTGAAGCTTTCTTT.

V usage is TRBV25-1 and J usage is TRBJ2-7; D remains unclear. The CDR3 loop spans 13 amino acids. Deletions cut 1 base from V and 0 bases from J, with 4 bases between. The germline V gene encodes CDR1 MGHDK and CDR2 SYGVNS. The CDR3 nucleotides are TGTGCCAGCAGTGAATTAAACTCCTACGAGCAGTACTTC. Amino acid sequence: CASSELNSYEQYF.

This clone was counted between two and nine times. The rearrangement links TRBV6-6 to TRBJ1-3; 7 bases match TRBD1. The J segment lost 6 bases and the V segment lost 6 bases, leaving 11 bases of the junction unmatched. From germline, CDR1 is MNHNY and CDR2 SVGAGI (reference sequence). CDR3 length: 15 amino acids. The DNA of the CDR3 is TGTGCCAGCAGCCGTACGCAGGGGGAATTAAACACCATATATTTT. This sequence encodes CASSRTQGELNTIYF.

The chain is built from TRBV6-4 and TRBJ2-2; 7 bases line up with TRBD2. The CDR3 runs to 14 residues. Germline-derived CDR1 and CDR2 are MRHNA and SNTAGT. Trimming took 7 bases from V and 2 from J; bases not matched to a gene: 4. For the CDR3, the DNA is TGTGCCAGCAAAAGGGACTATAACACCGGGGAGCTGTTTTTT. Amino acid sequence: CASKRDYNTGELFF.

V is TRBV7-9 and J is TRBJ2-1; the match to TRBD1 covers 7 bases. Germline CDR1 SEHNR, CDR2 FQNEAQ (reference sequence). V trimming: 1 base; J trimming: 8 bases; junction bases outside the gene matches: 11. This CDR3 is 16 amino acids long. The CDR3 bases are TGTGCCAGCAGCTTAGAGGCAGGGGGATACAACGATGAGCAGTTCTTC. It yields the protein CASSLEAGGYNDEQFF.

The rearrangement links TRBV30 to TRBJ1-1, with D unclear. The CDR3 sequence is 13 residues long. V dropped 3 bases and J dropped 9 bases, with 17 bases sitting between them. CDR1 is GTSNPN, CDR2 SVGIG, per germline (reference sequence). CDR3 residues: CAWRRNPPLKAFF. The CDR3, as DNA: TGTGCCTGGAGGCGTAATCCGCCGCTGAAAGCTTTCTTT.

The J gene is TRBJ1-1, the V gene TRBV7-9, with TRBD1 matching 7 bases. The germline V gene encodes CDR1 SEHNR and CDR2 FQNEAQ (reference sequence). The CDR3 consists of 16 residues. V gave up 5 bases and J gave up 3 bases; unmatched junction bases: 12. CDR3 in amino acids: CASSRFPTGADTEAFF. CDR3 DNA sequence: TGTGCCAGCAGCCGATTCCCAACAGGGGCCGACACTGAAGCTTTCTTT.